One and the same sample provided the 19 T cell receptor beta chains below, sequenced in a study of T cell changes during pregnancy in multiple sclerosis. TCRdb's table, derived via immunoSEQ multiplex PCR, lists solely in-frame clones and lacks some. This sample has about 68,000 clones, with roughly nine tenths found just once. Sequenced material: peripheral blood, taken in the third trimester of pregnancy. The receptors originated from a female donor with multiple sclerosis, enrolled in a pregnancy study.

The genes are TRBV30 and TRBJ1-3; TRBD1 matches at 9 bases. Germline CDR1 GTSNPN, CDR2 SVGIG (reference sequence). V shed 8 bases and J 0 bases; nucleotides not matched to a gene: 11. This CDR3 has 16 residues. CDR3 region: CARYTTGGISGNTIYF. The CDR3 nucleotides read TGTGCCCGATACACCACAGGGGGCATCTCTGGAAACACCATATATTTT.

V gene TRBV27 combines with J gene TRBJ1-3; D may be TRBD1 (5 bases). The CDR3 has 15 residues. Trimming took off 7 bases at V and 11 bases at J, with 24 bases between the two ends. Germline CDR1 and CDR2: MNHEY and SMNVEV (reference sequence). CDR3 region: CASKTRDPRRNAIYF. For the CDR3, the DNA is TGTGCCAGCAAAACCAGGGATCCCCGAAGGAACGCCATATATTTT.

The rearrangement uses TRBV5-1 and TRBJ1-1; a possible D gene is TRBD1 (5 bases). This CDR3 is 14 amino acids long. The germline V gene has CDR1 SGHRS and CDR2 YFSETQ. V was shortened by 3 bases and J by 0 bases, with 9 bases between the two germline ends. DNA for the CDR3: TGCGCCAGCAGCTCGACAGCCTTGAACACTGAAGCTTTCTTT. It yields the protein CASSSTALNTEAFF.

The chain couples TRBV5-6 to TRBJ1-1, with D hard to call. The CDR3 consists of 14 residues. The V and J ends lost 3 bases and 0 bases respectively, with 9 bases between them. Germline V CDR1 and CDR2: SGHDT, YYEEEE. CDR3: CASSSGLMNTEAFF. The DNA of the CDR3 is TGTGCCAGCAGCTCCGGTCTCATGAACACTGAAGCTTTCTTT.

This chain joins TRBV2 and TRBJ2-3; 8 bases align to TRBD2. This CDR3 spans 13 amino acids. The germline gives CDR1 SNHLY, CDR2 FYNNEI. Germline trimming cut 6 bases from V and 5 bases from J; bases unmatched to any gene: 4. The CDR3 bases are TGTGCCAGCAGGCGGGAGGTCGGAGATACGCAGTATTTT. Its translation: CASRREVGDTQYF.

This clone was counted once. The gene calls are TRBV5-1 and TRBJ2-7, with 9 bases matching TRBD1. V dropped 3 bases and J dropped 3; count of bases not matched to a gene: 7. This CDR3 comprises 15 residues. Germline CDR1 is SGHRS and CDR2 is YFSETQ. This CDR3 reads CASSSSGTGIYEQYF. DNA of the CDR3: TGCGCCAGCAGCTCGTCCGGGACAGGGATCTACGAGCAGTACTTC. The full variable domain, its missing parts supplied by reference TRBV5-1 and TRBJ2-7, is KAGVTQTPRYLIKTRGQQVTLSCSPISGHRSVSWYQQTPGQGLQFLFEYFSETQRNKGNFPGRFSGRQFSNSRSEMNVSTLELGDSALYLCASSSSGTGIYEQYFGPGTRLTVT.

The chain recombines TRBV5-8 with TRBJ2-5, with D possibly matching TRBD1 (7 bases). There are 15 residues in the CDR3. CDR1 is SGHTS, CDR2 YDEGEE, per germline. The V end was cut by 4 bases, the J end by 2 bases, with 15 bases between. The CDR3 DNA is TGTGCCAGCAGCCCGCGGGACAGTAGTCAAGAGACCCAGTACTTC. Translation: CASSPRDSSQETQYF. The complete variable domain, with remaining parts taken from reference TRBV5-8 and TRBJ2-5, reads EAGVTQSPTHLIKTRGQQATLRCSPISGHTSVYWYQQALGLGLQFLLWYDEGEERNRGNFPPRFSGRQFPNYSSELNVNALELEDSALYLCASSPRDSSQETQYFGPGTRLLVL.

The chain links TRBV19 to TRBJ2-6; TRBD2 might be the D (6 bases). This CDR3 comprises 15 residues. The germline CDR1 and CDR2 sequences are LNHDA and SQIVND (reference sequence). Trimming cost V 5 bases and J 4 bases, with 12 bases left between them. The CDR3 DNA sequence: TGTGCCAGTAGTCAGGGACTCTCGGGGGCCAACGTCCTGACTTTC. Amino acid sequence: CASSQGLSGANVLTF.

The chain joins TRBV7-8 to TRBJ1-6; no clear D. V was cut by 1 base and J by 6 bases, with 7 bases left in between. This CDR3 is 14 amino acids long. CDR1 is SGHVS, CDR2 FQNEAQ, per germline. CDR3 coding DNA: TGTGCCAGCAGCTTAGGTGGCAGTAATTCACCCCTCCACTTT. Translation gives CASSLGGSNSPLHF. Supplemented by reference TRBV7-8 and TRBJ1-6, the full variable domain reads GAGVSQSPRYKVAKRGQDVALRCDPISGHVSLFWYQQALGQGPEFLTYFQNEAQLDKSGLPSDRFFAERPEGSVSTLKIQRTQQEDSAVYLCASSLGGSNSPLHFGNGTRLTVT.

In its sample, this clone was seen once. The V and J genes are TRBV2 and TRBJ1-2, with 7 nucleotides matching TRBD1. Unmatched junction bases numbered 4, after V lost 6 bases and J lost 0 bases. There are 14 residues in the CDR3. Germline values: CDR1 SNHLY, CDR2 FYNNEI. CDR3 protein: CASSRDSTNYGYTF. CDR3 DNA sequence: TGTGCCAGCAGCCGGGACAGTACTAACTATGGCTACACCTTC.

The V gene is TRBV27, the J gene TRBJ1-2; possible D gene TRBD1, 6 bases. With 0 bases removed from V and 5 bases from J, the gap between germline ends came to 7 bases. Germline CDR1 is MNHEY and CDR2 is SMNVEV (reference sequence). The length of the CDR3 is 13 residues. Written as DNA, the CDR3 is TGTGCCAGCAGTTTATCTGGGACATATGGCTACACCTTC. The encoded protein is CASSLSGTYGYTF.

The gene calls are TRBV5-5 and TRBJ1-5; D is uncertain. The CDR3 has 13 amino acids. The V end lost 1 base, the J end lost 5 bases, and 7 bases lay between the germline ends. Looked up from germline, CDR1 is SGHKS and CDR2 is YYEKEE (reference sequence). Written as DNA, the CDR3 is TGTGCCAGCAGCTTGTGGGGAGATCAGCCCCAGCATTTT. Amino acids: CASSLWGDQPQHF.

The genes are TRBV29-1 and TRBJ1-1; the D is unclear. Germline CDR1 SQVTM, CDR2 ANQGSEA. This CDR3 is built from 13 residues. V was trimmed by 6 bases and J by 2 bases, leaving 13 bases between them. The CDR3 protein is CSVLHDINTEAFF. In DNA, the CDR3 is TGCAGCGTCCTTCACGACATTAACACTGAAGCTTTCTTT.

Here the CDR3 DNA reads TGTGCCATCGGGGGACTTCAGAACACTGAAGCTTTCTTT. This encodes CAIGGLQNTEAFF. The genes are TRBV10-3 and TRBJ1-1; a possible D gene is TRBD1 (5 bases). CDR3 length equals 13 residues. The V end was cut by 8 bases, the J end by 1 base, with 11 bases between. Germline V lookup: CDR1 ENHRY, CDR2 SYGVKD.

The J gene is TRBJ2-3, the V gene TRBV30; TRBD2 matches 11 bases. The CDR3 extends over 13 amino acids. CDR1 and CDR2 from the germline V gene are GTSNPN and SVGIG (reference sequence). Trimming at V came to 7 bases and at J to 2 bases, leaving 2 bases not matched to a gene. The CDR3 reads CASSGGTTDTQYF. Written as DNA, the CDR3 is TGTGCCTCTAGCGGGGGGACCACAGATACGCAGTATTTT.

This rearrangement joins TRBV2 to TRBJ2-4; 10 nucleotides align to TRBD1. The junction had 7 bases not matched to a gene; V was cut back by 6 bases and J by 2 bases. This CDR3 is 16 amino acids long. CDR1 is SNHLY and CDR2 is FYNNEI in the germline V gene. The CDR3 DNA reads TGTGCCAGCAGGGAAAGACAGGGGGCATCCAAAAACATTCAGTACTTC. Translated: CASRERQGASKNIQYF.

The V call is TRBV7-8, the J call TRBJ1-2; 8 nucleotides match TRBD1. Germline V lookup: CDR1 SGHVS, CDR2 FQNEAQ. V was clipped by 1 base and J by 4 bases; unmatched bases: 8. There are 16 residues in the CDR3. The chain's CDR3 is CASSLVRGQGPYGYTF. The CDR3 DNA reads as TGTGCCAGCAGCTTAGTACGCGGACAGGGACCCTATGGCTACACCTTC.

V gene TRBV15 combines with J gene TRBJ1-2; D is possibly TRBD1 (5 bases). The CDR3 extends over 14 amino acids. V was shortened by 5 bases and J by 8 bases, with 18 bases between the two germline ends. Germline lookup yields CDR1 LNHNV and CDR2 YYDKDF (reference sequence). CDR3 nucleotides: TGTGCCACCAGCGGTGACAAGGGGCCCGGGGGCTACACCTTC. Its protein is CATSGDKGPGGYTF. The variable domain in full, with the rest retrieved from reference TRBV15 and TRBJ1-2, is DAMVIQNPRYQVTQFGKPVTLSCSQTLNHNVMYWYQQKSSQAPKLLFHYYDKDFNNEADTPDNFQSRRPNTSFCFLDIRSPGLGDTAMYLCATSGDKGPGGYTFGSGTRLTVV.

This clone was seen only once. V usage is TRBV7-2 and J usage is TRBJ2-5, with D possibly matching TRBD1 (6 bases). The CDR3 contains 15 residues. The germline V gene encodes CDR1 SGHTA and CDR2 FQGNSA. The V and J ends lost 2 bases and 2 bases respectively, with 12 bases between them. Written as DNA, the CDR3 is TGTGCCAGCAGCTTAATCGGGACACGGCAAGAGACCCAGTACTTC. Protein product: CASSLIGTRQETQYF. The whole variable domain, filled in from reference TRBV7-2 and TRBJ2-5, reads GAGVSQSPSNKVTEKGKDVELRCDPISGHTALYWYRQSLGQGLEFLIYFQGNSAPDKSGLPSDRFSAERTGGSVSTLTIQRTQQEDSAVYLCASSLIGTRQETQYFGPGTRLLVL.